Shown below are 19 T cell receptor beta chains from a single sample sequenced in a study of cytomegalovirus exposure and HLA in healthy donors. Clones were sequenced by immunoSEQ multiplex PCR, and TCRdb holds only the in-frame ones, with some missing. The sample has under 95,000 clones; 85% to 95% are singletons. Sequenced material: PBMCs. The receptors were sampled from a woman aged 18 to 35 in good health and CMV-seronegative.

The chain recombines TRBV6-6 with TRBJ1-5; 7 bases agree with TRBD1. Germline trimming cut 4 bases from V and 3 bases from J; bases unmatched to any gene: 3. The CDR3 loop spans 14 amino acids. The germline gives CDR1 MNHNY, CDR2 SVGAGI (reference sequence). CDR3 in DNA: TGTGCCAGCAGTTTTGGACAGGCCAATCAGCCCCAGCATTTT. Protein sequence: CASSFGQANQPQHF.

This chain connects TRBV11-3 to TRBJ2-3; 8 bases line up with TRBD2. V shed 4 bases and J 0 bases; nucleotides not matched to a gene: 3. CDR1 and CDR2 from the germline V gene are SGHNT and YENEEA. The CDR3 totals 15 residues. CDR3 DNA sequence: TGTGCCAGCAGCTACGAGCGGGGGAGCACAGATACGCAGTATTTT. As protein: CASSYERGSTDTQYF.

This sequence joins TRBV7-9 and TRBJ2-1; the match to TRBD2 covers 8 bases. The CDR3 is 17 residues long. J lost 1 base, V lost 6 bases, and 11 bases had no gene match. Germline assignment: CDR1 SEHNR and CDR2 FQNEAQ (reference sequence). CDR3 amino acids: CASSHGLAGLSYNEQFF. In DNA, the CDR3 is TGTGCCAGCAGTCACGGACTAGCAGGGTTATCCTACAATGAGCAGTTCTTC.

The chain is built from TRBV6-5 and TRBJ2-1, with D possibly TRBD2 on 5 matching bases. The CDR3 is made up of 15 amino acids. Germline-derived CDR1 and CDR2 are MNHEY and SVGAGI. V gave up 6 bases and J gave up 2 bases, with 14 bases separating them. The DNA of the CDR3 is TGTGCCAGCAGCTCCGGGATTAGCGCCTACAATGAGCAGTTCTTC. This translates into CASSSGISAYNEQFF.

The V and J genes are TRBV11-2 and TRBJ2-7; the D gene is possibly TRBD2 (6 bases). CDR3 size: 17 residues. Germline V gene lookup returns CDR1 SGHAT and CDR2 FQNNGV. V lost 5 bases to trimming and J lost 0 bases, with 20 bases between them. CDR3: CASSPPGTRQSSYEQYF. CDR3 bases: TGTGCCAGCAGCCCCCCTGGGACTCGACAAAGCTCCTACGAGCAGTACTTC.

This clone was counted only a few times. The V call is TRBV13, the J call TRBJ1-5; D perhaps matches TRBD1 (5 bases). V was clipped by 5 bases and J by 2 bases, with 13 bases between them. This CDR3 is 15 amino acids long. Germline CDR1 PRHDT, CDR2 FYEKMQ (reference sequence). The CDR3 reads CASSQGGLGNQPQHF. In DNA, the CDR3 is TGTGCCAGCAGCCAGGGAGGATTAGGCAATCAGCCCCAGCATTTT.

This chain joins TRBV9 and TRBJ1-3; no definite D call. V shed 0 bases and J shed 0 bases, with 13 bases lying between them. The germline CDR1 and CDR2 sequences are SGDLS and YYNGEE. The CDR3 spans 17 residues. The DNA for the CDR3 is TGTGCCAGCAGCGTAGGTTTGGGCGCGAGCTCTGGAAACACCATATATTTT. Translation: CASSVGLGASSGNTIYF.

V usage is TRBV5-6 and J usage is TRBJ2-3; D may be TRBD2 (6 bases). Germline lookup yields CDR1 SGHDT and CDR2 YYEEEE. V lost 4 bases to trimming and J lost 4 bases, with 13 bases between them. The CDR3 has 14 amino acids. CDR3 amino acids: CASSRDSAADTQYF. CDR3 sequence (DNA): TGTGCCAGCAGCCGGGACTCCGCCGCAGATACGCAGTATTTT.

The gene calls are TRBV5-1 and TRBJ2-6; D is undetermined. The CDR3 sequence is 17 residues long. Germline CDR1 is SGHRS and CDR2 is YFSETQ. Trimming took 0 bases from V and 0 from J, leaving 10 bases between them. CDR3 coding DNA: TGCGCCAGCAGCTTGGTCGGAGATAGCTCTGGGGCCAACGTCCTGACTTTC. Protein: CASSLVGDSSGANVLTF.

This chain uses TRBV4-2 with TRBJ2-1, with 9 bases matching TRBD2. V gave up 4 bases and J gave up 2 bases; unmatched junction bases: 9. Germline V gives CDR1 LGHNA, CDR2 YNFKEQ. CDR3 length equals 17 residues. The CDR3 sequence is CASSPLTGTSPYNEQFF. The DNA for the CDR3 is TGTGCCAGCAGCCCCTTGACCGGGACTAGCCCCTACAATGAGCAGTTCTTC.

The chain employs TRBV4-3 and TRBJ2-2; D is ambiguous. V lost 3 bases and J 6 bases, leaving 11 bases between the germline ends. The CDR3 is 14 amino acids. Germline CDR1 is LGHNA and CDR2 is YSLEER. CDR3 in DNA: TGCGCCAGCAGCCATCTCGAGGCAGCCGGGGAGCTGTTTTTT. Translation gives CASSHLEAAGELFF.

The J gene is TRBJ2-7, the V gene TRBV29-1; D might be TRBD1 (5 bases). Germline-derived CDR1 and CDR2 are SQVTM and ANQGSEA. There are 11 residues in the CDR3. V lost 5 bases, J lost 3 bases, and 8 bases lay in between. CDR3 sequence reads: CSVLQDYEQYF. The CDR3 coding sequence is TGCAGCGTTTTACAGGACTACGAGCAGTACTTC.

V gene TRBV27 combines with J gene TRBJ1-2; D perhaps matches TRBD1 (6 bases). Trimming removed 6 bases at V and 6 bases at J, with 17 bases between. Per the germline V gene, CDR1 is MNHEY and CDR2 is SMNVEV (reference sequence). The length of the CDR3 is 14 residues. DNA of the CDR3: TGTGCCAGCAGCCTTGGGGGGGGCGCGAATGGCTACACCTTC. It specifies CASSLGGGANGYTF.

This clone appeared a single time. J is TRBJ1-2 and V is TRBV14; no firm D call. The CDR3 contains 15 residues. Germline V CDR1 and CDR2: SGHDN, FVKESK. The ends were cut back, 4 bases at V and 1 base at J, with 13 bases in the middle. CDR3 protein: CASSPQHPFNYGYTF. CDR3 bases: TGTGCCAGCAGCCCTCAACACCCTTTTAACTATGGCTACACCTTC.

The CDR3: CASSPGVLADTQYF. DNA of the CDR3: TGTGCCAGCAGCCCAGGGGTTCTCGCAGATACGCAGTATTTT. The chain uses TRBV7-8 and TRBJ2-3; possible D gene TRBD1, 6 bases. Germline CDR1 reads SGHVS; CDR2 reads FQNEAQ. CDR3 length: 14 residues. V was trimmed by 5 bases and J by 4 bases, leaving 13 bases between them. Full variable domain (missing parts from reference TRBV7-8 and TRBJ2-3): GAGVSQSPRYKVAKRGQDVALRCDPISGHVSLFWYQQALGQGPEFLTYFQNEAQLDKSGLPSDRFFAERPEGSVSTLKIQRTQQEDSAVYLCASSPGVLADTQYFGPGTRLTVL.

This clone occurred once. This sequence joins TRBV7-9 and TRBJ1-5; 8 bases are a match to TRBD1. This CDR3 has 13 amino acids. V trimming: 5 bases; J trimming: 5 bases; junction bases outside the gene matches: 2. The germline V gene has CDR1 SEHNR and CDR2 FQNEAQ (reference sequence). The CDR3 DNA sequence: TGTGCCAGCAGCCCAGGGGGCGATCAGCCCCAGCATTTT. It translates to CASSPGGDQPQHF.

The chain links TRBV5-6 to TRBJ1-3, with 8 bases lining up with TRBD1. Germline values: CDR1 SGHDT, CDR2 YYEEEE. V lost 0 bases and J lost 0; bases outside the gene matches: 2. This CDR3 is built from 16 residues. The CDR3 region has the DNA TGTGCCAGCAGCTTGGGGACAGGGATCTCTGGAAACACCATATATTTT. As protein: CASSLGTGISGNTIYF. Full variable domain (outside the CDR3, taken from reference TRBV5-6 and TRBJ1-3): DAGVTQSPTHLIKTRGQQVTLRCSPKSGHDTVSWYQQALGQGPQFIFQYYEEEERQRGNFPDRFSGHQFPNYSSELNVNALLLGDSALYLCASSLGTGISGNTIYFGEGSWLTVV.

CDR3 DNA: TGTGCCAGCAGCTCACGAGGAGGGGCGAGGGGCATTTCCTACAATGAGCAGTTCTTC. Protein sequence: CASSSRGGARGISYNEQFF. This chain links TRBV5-4 with TRBJ2-1; D is perhaps TRBD2 (6 bases). V lost 3 bases to trimming and J lost 1 base, with 23 bases between them. This CDR3 region has 19 residues. The germline V gene has CDR1 SGHNT and CDR2 YYREEE (reference sequence).

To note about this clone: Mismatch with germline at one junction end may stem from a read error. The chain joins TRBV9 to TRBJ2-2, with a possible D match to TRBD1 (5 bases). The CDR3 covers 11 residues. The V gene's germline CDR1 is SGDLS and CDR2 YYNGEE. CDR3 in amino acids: CASSGVGALFF. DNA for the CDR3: TGTGCCAGCAGCGGGGTAGGGGCGCTGTTTTTT.